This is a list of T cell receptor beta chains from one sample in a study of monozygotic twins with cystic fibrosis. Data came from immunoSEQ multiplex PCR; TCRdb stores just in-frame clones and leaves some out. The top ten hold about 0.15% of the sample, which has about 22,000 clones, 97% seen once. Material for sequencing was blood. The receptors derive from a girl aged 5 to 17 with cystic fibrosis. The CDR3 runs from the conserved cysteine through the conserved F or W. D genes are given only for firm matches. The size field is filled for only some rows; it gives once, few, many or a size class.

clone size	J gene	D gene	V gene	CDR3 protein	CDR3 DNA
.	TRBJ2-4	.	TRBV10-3	CAIRQGEDKNIQYF	TGTGCCATCAGACAGGGTGAGGACAAAAACATTCAGTACTTC
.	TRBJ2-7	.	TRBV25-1	CASRGGTEESYEQYF	TGTGCCAGCAGGGGGGGGACAGAGGAATCCTACGAGCAGTACTTC
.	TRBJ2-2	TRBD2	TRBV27	CASSSISGSTGELFF	TGTGCCAGCAGTTCGATTAGCGGGAGCACCGGGGAGCTGTTTTTT
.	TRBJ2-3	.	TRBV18	CASSPPSSTDTQYF	TGTGCCAGCTCACCACCCTCCTCCACAGATACGCAGTATTTT
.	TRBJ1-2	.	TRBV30	CAWIRWQGDGYTF	TGTGCCTGGATAAGATGGCAGGGAGATGGCTACACCTTC
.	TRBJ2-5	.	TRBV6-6	CASSSSGRQETQYF	TGTGCCAGCAGTTCGTCGGGAAGACAAGAGACCCAGTACTTC
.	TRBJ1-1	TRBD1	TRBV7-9	CASSTGQGGTEAFF	TGTGCCAGCAGCACGGGACAGGGTGGGACTGAAGCTTTCTTT
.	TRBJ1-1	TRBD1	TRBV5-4	CASSLAGAGGTEAFF	TGTGCCAGCAGCTTGGCTGGAGCAGGGGGCACTGAAGCTTTCTTT
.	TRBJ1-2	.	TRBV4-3	CASSQSGDYGYTF	TGCGCCAGCAGCCAAAGTGGAGACTATGGCTACACCTTC
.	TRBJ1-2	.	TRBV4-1	CASSQILNFLGHHYGYTF	TGCGCCAGCAGCCAAATCCTAAACTTTTTGGGCCATCACTATGGCTACACCTTC
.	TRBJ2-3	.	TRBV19	CASSIVGSTQYF	TGTGCCAGTAGTATAGTGGGTAGTACGCAGTATTTT
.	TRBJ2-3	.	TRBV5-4	CASSIQGFKTDTQYF	TGTGCCAGCAGCATACAGGGTTTTAAAACAGATACGCAGTATTTT
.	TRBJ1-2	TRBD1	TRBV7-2	CASSFQATGRGYGYTF	TGTGCCAGCAGCTTCCAGGCGACAGGGAGAGGCTATGGCTACACCTTC
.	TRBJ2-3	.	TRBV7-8	CASSQVRTDTQYF	TGTGCCAGCAGCCAGGTTCGCACAGATACGCAGTATTTT
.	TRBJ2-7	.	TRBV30	CAWSVAGAAYEQYF	TGTGCCTGGAGTGTAGCAGGGGCCGCGTACGAGCAGTACTTC
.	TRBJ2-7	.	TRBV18	CASSPETSTYEQYF	TGTGCCAGCTCACCAGAGACATCAACCTACGAGCAGTACTTC
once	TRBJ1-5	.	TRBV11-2	CASSLGPRSSNQPQHF	TGTGCCAGCAGCTTAGGGCCCAGGAGTAGCAATCAGCCCCAGCATTTT
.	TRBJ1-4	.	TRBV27	CASTGINEKLFF	TGTGCCAGCACAGGGATCAATGAAAAACTGTTTTTT
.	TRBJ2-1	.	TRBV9	CASSVRGPYEQFF	TGTGCCAGCAGCGTGCGGGGTCCGTATGAGCAGTTCTTC
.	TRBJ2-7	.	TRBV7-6	CASSLGASPNYEQYF	TGTGCCAGCAGCTTAGGGGCTAGCCCGAACTACGAGCAGTACTTC
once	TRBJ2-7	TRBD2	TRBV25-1	CASSEYAIPGRGEQYF	TGTGCCAGCAGTGAATATGCAATTCCCGGGAGGGGCGAGCAGTACTTC
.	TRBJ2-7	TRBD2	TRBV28	CASSWTSGRASYEQYF	TGTGCCAGCAGTTGGACTAGCGGGAGGGCCTCCTACGAGCAGTACTTC
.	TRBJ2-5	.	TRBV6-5	CASSRRQAFQETQYF	TGTGCCAGCAGTCGCCGACAGGCCTTCCAAGAGACCCAGTACTTC
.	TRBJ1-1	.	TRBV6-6	CASSYSTRGANTEAFF	TGTGCCAGCAGTTACTCCACGAGGGGCGCGAACACTGAAGCTTTCTTT
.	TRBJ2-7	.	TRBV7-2	CASSGRDKQYF	TGTGCCAGCAGCGGGCGGGACAAGCAGTACTTC
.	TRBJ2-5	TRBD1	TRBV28	CASSRRGRETQYF	TGTGCCAGCAGTAGAAGGGGGCGAGAGACCCAGTACTTC
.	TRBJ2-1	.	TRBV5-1	CASSLGGWTVGNEQFF	TGCGCCAGCAGCTTGGGAGGTTGGACAGTTGGCAATGAGCAGTTCTTC
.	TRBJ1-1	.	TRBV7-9	CASSLDRENTEAFF	TGTGCCAGCAGCTTAGACAGGGAGAACACTGAAGCTTTCTTT
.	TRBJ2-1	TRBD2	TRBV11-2	CASSPSGSALEFF	TGTGCCAGCAGCCCCAGCGGGAGTGCTCTTGAGTTCTTC